This T cell receptor (beta chain) was sequenced in a study of T cell responses to AZD1222 COVID-19 vaccine. In the study overall: Some second doses came at about 4 weeks and others at about 12 weeks; these were pooled. Study-level points and caveats: White British people made up most donors, females outnumbered males, and clonal diversity was possibly underestimated. Dominant at 160-218 and 743-854, vaccine-associated CD4 TCRs also spanned spike.

Profiled with immunoSEQ multiplex PCR; TCRdb holds only in-frame clones, not every one. The sample carries roughly 110,000 clones, about nine tenths recorded once. Notes on this clone: The antigen remains unidentified.

The sequenced sample was peripheral blood, obtained on day 0 of AZD1222 vaccination. The receptor was derived from an adult in good health.

The CDR3 loop is CASSLYGPPQETQYF. The CDR3 DNA reads as TGTGCCAGCAGCTTATACGGGCCACCACAAGAGACCCAGTACTTC. The V call is TRBV7-9, the J call TRBJ2-5; D is unclear. CDR1 SEHNR and CDR2 FQNEAQ come from the germline V gene (reference sequence). The CDR3 has 15 residues. With 2 bases removed from V and 2 bases from J, the gap between germline ends came to 12 bases.